The TCR beta chain under discussion was sequenced for a study of CD8+ T cells in alopecia areata. Points from the study as a whole: Researchers report lesional scalp, most notably alopecia totalis/universalis, outstripped normal scalp in clonality. In scalp samples, resident alphabeta T cells of normal skin are also sequenced.

cDNA serving as the sequencing template came from extracted, reverse transcribed RNA. Measured with immunoSEQ multiplex PCR; TCRdb has only the in-frame clones, and not every one. The sample lists around 34,000 clones, roughly 50% seen once, with approximately 40% in the top ten. CDR3 length: 12 residues. Germline values: CDR1 SGDLS, CDR2 YYNGEE. Trimming took 4 bases from V and 4 from J; bases not matched to a gene: 2. About this clone itself: Its antigen is unknown.

Starting from PBMCs, sorting isolated CD4+ and CD8+ T cells. The sequencing input was NKG2D-high CD8+ T cells sorted from blood. J is TRBJ2-7 and V is TRBV9; 7 bases fit TRBD2. The clonotype originates from a human donor with alopecia areata. The CDR3 nucleotides read TGTGCCAGCAGCTCCGGGGGGTACGAGCAGTACTTC. Protein sequence: CASSSGGYEQYF.